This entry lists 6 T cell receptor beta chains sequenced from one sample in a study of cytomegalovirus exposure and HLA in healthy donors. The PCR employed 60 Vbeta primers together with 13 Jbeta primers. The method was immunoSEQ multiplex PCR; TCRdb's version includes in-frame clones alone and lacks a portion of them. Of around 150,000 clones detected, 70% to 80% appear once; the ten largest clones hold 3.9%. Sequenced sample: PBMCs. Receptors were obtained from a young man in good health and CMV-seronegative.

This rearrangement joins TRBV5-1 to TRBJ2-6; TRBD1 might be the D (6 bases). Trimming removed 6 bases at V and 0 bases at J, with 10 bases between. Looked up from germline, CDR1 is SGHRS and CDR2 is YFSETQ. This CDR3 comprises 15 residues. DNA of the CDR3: TGCGCCAGCACCAGGGACATCTCTGGGGCCAACGTCCTGACTTTC. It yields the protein CASTRDISGANVLTF.

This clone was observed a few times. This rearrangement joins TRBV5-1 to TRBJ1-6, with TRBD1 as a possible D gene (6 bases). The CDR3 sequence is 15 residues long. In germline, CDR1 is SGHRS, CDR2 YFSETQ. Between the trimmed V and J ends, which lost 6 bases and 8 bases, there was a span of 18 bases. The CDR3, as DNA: TGCGCCAGCAACCGACTCGGGGCAGGGGATTCACCCCTCCACTTT. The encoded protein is CASNRLGAGDSPLHF.

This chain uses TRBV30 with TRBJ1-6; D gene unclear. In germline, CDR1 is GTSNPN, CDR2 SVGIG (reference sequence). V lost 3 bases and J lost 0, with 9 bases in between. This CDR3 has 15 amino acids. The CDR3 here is CAWRPRNSYNSPLHF. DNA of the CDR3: TGTGCCTGGAGGCCGCGGAACTCCTATAATTCACCCCTCCACTTT.

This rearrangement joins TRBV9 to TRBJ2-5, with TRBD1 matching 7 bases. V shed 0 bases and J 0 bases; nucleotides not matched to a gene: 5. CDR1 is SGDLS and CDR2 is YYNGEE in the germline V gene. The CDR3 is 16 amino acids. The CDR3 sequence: CASSVGTGEYQETQYF. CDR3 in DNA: TGTGCCAGCAGCGTAGGTACAGGGGAGTACCAAGAGACCCAGTACTTC.

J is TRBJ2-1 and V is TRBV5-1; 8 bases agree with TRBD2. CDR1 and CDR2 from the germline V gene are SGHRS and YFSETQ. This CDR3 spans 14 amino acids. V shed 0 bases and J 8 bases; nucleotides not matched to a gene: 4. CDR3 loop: CASSLVAGSDEQFF. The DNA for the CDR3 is TGCGCCAGCAGCTTGGTAGCGGGGTCGGATGAGCAGTTCTTC.

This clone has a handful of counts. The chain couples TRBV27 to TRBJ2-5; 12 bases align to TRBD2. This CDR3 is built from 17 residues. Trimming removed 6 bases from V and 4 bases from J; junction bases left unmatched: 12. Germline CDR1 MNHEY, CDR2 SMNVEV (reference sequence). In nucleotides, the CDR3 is TGTGCCAGCAGCCCGGGACTAGCGGGTCTGGCTGGAGAGACCCAGTACTTC. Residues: CASSPGLAGLAGETQYF.